These 27 T cell receptor beta chains were all obtained from the same sample, sequenced in a study of cytomegalovirus exposure and HLA in healthy donors. In the PCR, 60 Vbeta and 13 Jbeta primers were used. Profiled with immunoSEQ multiplex PCR; TCRdb holds only in-frame clones, not every one. The sample has 100,000 or so clones; around 81% are singletons. The specimen sequenced was PBMCs. These receptors originate from a man younger than 35 in good health and CMV-seronegative.

The genes are TRBV6-1 and TRBJ2-7; D is perhaps TRBD1 (6 bases). Germline-derived CDR1 and CDR2 are MNHNS and SASEGT. V gave up 6 bases and J gave up 7 bases, with 19 bases separating them. The length of the CDR3 is 14 residues. The CDR3 region is CASRREWTVREQYF. The CDR3 region has the DNA TGTGCCAGCAGACGAGAGTGGACAGTCCGAGAGCAGTACTTC.

This clone came up once. CDR3 DNA sequence: TGTGCCAGCAGTTACTCGGGGGGGCGGGAGACCCAGTACTTC. Amino acids: CASSYSGGRETQYF. The chain links TRBV6-5 to TRBJ2-5, with a possible D match to TRBD2 (7 bases). Germline V lookup: CDR1 MNHEY, CDR2 SVGAGI. V was shortened by 0 bases and J by 5 bases, with 10 bases between the two germline ends. The CDR3 contains 14 residues.

The chain recombines TRBV4-2 with TRBJ2-7, with 9 bases aligning to TRBD2. The ends lost 3 bases at V and 6 bases at J; junction bases unmatched: 6. CDR1 is LGHNA, CDR2 YNFKEQ, per germline. There are 14 residues in the CDR3. The CDR3 here is CASSQGGGASEQYF. For the CDR3, the DNA is TGTGCCAGCAGCCAGGGCGGGGGGGCATCCGAGCAGTACTTC.

In its sample, this clone was seen once. The CDR3 sequence: CASSRGRNIQYF. In DNA form, the CDR3 reads TGTGCCAGCAGCCGGGGGAGGAACATTCAGTACTTC. V and J are TRBV11-2 and TRBJ2-4; possibly TRBD2 for D (6 bases). This CDR3 region has 12 residues. Germline CDR1 is SGHAT and CDR2 is FQNNGV. Deletions cut 5 bases from V and 7 bases from J, with 9 bases between.

The V and J genes are TRBV5-1 and TRBJ1-6; D not certain. V lost 0 bases and J lost 8, with 6 bases in between. CDR1 and CDR2 (germline): SGHRS, YFSETQ. The CDR3 consists of 13 residues. The CDR3 loop is CASSLEEYSPLHF. The CDR3 nucleotides read TGCGCCAGCAGCTTGGAGGAGTATTCACCCCTCCACTTT.

The V and J genes are TRBV7-9 and TRBJ2-3; TRBD2 agrees at 8 bases. Germline V CDR1 and CDR2: SEHNR, FQNEAQ (reference sequence). The CDR3 loop spans 14 amino acids. V shed 1 base and J 6 bases; nucleotides not matched to a gene: 3. The CDR3 region is CASSLGTSLDTQYF. The CDR3 coding sequence is TGTGCCAGCAGCTTAGGGACTAGCTTGGATACGCAGTATTTT.

The CDR3 DNA reads TGCGCCAGCCATGGGGACAGCAATTCACCCCTCCACTTT. This encodes CASHGDSNSPLHF. The V call is TRBV5-1, the J call TRBJ1-6, with TRBD1 identical over 7 bases. The CDR3 has 13 amino acids. V shed 7 bases, J shed 7 bases, and the junction held 5 bases outside the gene matches. CDR1 is SGHRS and CDR2 is YFSETQ in the germline V gene.

The chain combines TRBV11-2 with TRBJ2-7; D may be TRBD1 (6 bases). V lost 1 base, J lost 4 bases, and 11 bases lay in between. Per the germline V gene, CDR1 is SGHAT and CDR2 is FQNNGV. This CDR3 is built from 14 residues. The CDR3 DNA is TGTGCCAGCAGCTTAGGTGTAGGGGGTTACGAGCAGTACTTC. This encodes CASSLGVGGYEQYF.

The chain has TRBV5-8 and TRBJ2-1; 7 bases are a match to TRBD1. The CDR3 contains 13 residues. Germline-derived CDR1 and CDR2 are SGHTS and YDEGEE. With 0 bases clipped from V and 12 bases from J, the junction kept 6 bases outside the gene matches. CDR3 loop: CASSLGQGRGQFF. The DNA of the CDR3 is TGTGCCAGCAGCTTGGGACAGGGCCGCGGGCAGTTCTTC.

V is TRBV14 and J is TRBJ1-2; possible D gene TRBD1, 5 bases. V was shortened by 1 base and J by 4 bases, with 10 bases between the two germline ends. Germline loops: CDR1 SGHDN, CDR2 FVKESK. CDR3 length: 14 residues. The CDR3 DNA is TGTGCCAGCAGCCAAGTGGGACTTCTCTATGGCTACACCTTC. Translation gives CASSQVGLLYGYTF.

This chain connects TRBV4-1 to TRBJ1-2; D call uncertain. Germline values: CDR1 MGHRA, CDR2 YSYEKL. The CDR3 contains 14 residues. The V end was cut by 1 base, the J end by 0 bases, with 6 bases between. The CDR3 DNA reads TGCGCCAGCAGCCAAGTGGGCTCTAACTATGGCTACACCTTC. Translated: CASSQVGSNYGYTF.

This rearrangement joins TRBV5-1 to TRBJ1-1; a weak D match, TRBD1 (5 bases). V lost 4 bases to trimming and J lost 5 bases, with 24 bases between them. CDR3 length: 17 residues. Per the germline V gene, CDR1 is SGHRS and CDR2 is YFSETQ. CDR3 sequence: CASSPNKGWGLETEAFF. DNA of the CDR3: TGCGCCAGCAGCCCGAACAAAGGGTGGGGCCTCGAGACTGAAGCTTTCTTT.

The chain links TRBV25-1 to TRBJ2-3; the D gene is possibly TRBD2 (6 bases). The V end was cut by 1 base, the J end by 6 bases, with 17 bases between. From germline, CDR1 is MGHDK and CDR2 SYGVNS. This CDR3 spans 16 amino acids. The CDR3 coding sequence is TGTGCCAGCAGTGAATCGTTCCAGCGGGTCACGGATACGCAGTATTTT. The encoded protein is CASSESFQRVTDTQYF.

The count of this clone is one. J is TRBJ2-2 and V is TRBV6-1; the match to TRBD2 covers 11 bases. Losses at the gene ends were 1 base for V and 2 bases for J; bases not matched to a gene: 6. The germline CDR1 and CDR2 sequences are MNHNS and SASEGT. The CDR3 contains 18 residues. CDR3 amino acids: CASSEVLAGGSNTGELFF. CDR3 DNA: TGTGCCAGCAGTGAAGTTCTAGCGGGGGGCAGTAACACCGGGGAGCTGTTTTTT.

The genes are TRBV28 and TRBJ1-1; maybe TRBD1 (6 bases). The germline gives CDR1 MDHEN, CDR2 SYDVKM. CDR3 length equals 13 residues. The V gene lost 7 bases and the J gene lost 13 bases, with 22 bases spanning the gap. This chain's CDR3 is CASTLGGRGKGFF. The CDR3 bases are TGTGCCAGCACCTTAGGTGGCAGGGGCAAGGGTTTCTTT.

This rearrangement joins TRBV10-3 to TRBJ1-1; TRBD1 aligns across 8 bases. Germline V gives CDR1 ENHRY, CDR2 SYGVKD. This CDR3 comprises 16 residues. J gave up 0 bases and V 6 bases, and 9 bases lay outside the gene matches. The CDR3 region is CAISQDRANMNTEAFF. The CDR3 DNA reads TGTGCCATCAGCCAGGACAGGGCGAACATGAACACTGAAGCTTTCTTT.

This sequence joins TRBV18 and TRBJ2-7; TRBD1 agrees at 11 bases. Looked up from germline, CDR1 is KGHSH and CDR2 is LQKENI. With V trimmed by 6 bases and J by 3 bases, 4 bases remained unmatched. The CDR3 totals 14 residues. The CDR3 sequence is CASSLGTGGYEQYF. As DNA, the CDR3 is TGTGCCAGCTCCCTCGGGACAGGGGGCTACGAGCAGTACTTC.

This chain joins TRBV18 and TRBJ1-2; D remains ambiguous. Germline CDR1 KGHSH, CDR2 LQKENI. The CDR3 runs to 12 residues. V was cut by 4 bases and J by 6 bases, with 9 bases left in between. CDR3 in DNA: TGTGCCAGCTCACTCCGGGAAGATGGCTACACCTTC. It encodes CASSLREDGYTF.

This clone was counted only a few times. The chain uses TRBV5-1 and TRBJ2-7; 9 nucleotides line up with TRBD2. Trimming removed 3 bases from V and 3 bases from J; junction bases left unmatched: 7. Germline V CDR1 and CDR2: SGHRS, YFSETQ. The CDR3 has 15 residues. This chain's CDR3 is CASSSTGTSFYEQYF. The CDR3 DNA sequence: TGCGCCAGCAGCTCCACCGGGACTAGCTTCTACGAGCAGTACTTC.

This clone was seen only a few times. V usage is TRBV4-2 and J usage is TRBJ1-5, with TRBD1 matching over 8 bases. Germline V gene sequence: CDR1 LGHNA, CDR2 YNFKEQ. This CDR3 is built from 15 residues. With V trimmed by 1 base and J by 6 bases, 5 bases remained unmatched. CDR3 loop: CASSQAPGGLQPQHF. CDR3 nucleotides: TGTGCCAGCAGCCAAGCCCCAGGGGGCCTTCAGCCCCAGCATTTT.

Only one count was recorded for this clone. V usage is TRBV14 and J usage is TRBJ1-5; D gene uncertain. V lost 0 bases, J lost 7 bases, and 7 bases lay in between. Germline CDR1 reads SGHDN; CDR2 reads FVKESK. The length of the CDR3 is 13 residues. As DNA, the CDR3 is TGTGCCAGCAGCCAAGACGAGAGCCAGCCCCAGCATTTT. Translated: CASSQDESQPQHF. Filled out from reference TRBV14 and TRBJ1-5, the complete variable domain reads EAGVTQFPSHSVIEKGQTVTLRCDPISGHDNLYWYRRVMGKEIKFLLHFVKESKQDESGMPNNRFLAERTGGTYSTLKVQPAELEDSGVYFCASSQDESQPQHFGDGTRLSIL.

Here the CDR3 reads CASSLSGTGGAEAFF. The DNA of the CDR3 is TGCGCCAGCAGCTTGTCAGGGACAGGGGGCGCGGAGGCTTTCTTT. V and J are TRBV5-1 and TRBJ1-1; 12 bases line up with TRBD1. CDR3 size: 15 residues. CDR1 and CDR2 (germline): SGHRS, YFSETQ. Germline trimming cut 1 base from V and 11 bases from J; bases unmatched to any gene: 9.

This chain uses TRBV9 with TRBJ1-1, with D unclear. CDR3 length: 14 amino acids. Trimming left V 6 bases short and J 1 base short, with 13 bases between. Germline values: CDR1 SGDLS, CDR2 YYNGEE. CDR3 bases: TGTGCCAGCACCCCCACCGAGGGGAACACTGAAGCTTTCTTT. Protein sequence: CASTPTEGNTEAFF.

In this sample, this clone turned up a few times. The rearrangement joins TRBV6-6 to TRBJ1-1; TRBD1 might be the D (5 bases). CDR1 and CDR2 from the germline V gene are MNHNY and SVGAGI (reference sequence). Trimming took off 4 bases at V and 6 bases at J, with 15 bases between the two ends. The CDR3 length is 14 residues. The CDR3 DNA sequence: TGTGCCAGCAGTTCCCGGACAAAGCCCTCTGAAGCTTTCTTT. It encodes CASSSRTKPSEAFF.

The gene calls are TRBV7-6 and TRBJ2-5; D is undetermined. The J call may be incorrect, as the DNA end agrees better with TRBJ2-7. The CDR3 totals 15 residues. Germline V lookup: CDR1 SGHVS, CDR2 FNYEAQ. In DNA form, the CDR3 reads TGTGCCAGCAGCTTAGATGCGACTCCTCCCTACGAGCAGTACTTC. It yields the protein CASSLDATPPYEQYF.

The V and J genes are TRBV7-9 and TRBJ2-5, with 12 nucleotides matching TRBD2. Germline V gene sequence: CDR1 SEHNR, CDR2 FQNEAQ (reference sequence). CDR3 length: 17 amino acids. Trimming removed 3 bases from V and 4 bases from J; junction bases left unmatched: 9. CDR3 sequence: CASSFGTSGLARETQYF. CDR3 coding DNA: TGTGCCAGCAGCTTCGGGACTAGCGGGTTGGCGCGAGAGACCCAGTACTTC.

This clone was observed a single time. Compared with germline, one end of the junction differs, possibly owing to a read error. This chain uses TRBV7-9 with TRBJ1-1; D is uncertain. Germline V lookup: CDR1 SEHNR, CDR2 FQNEAQ (reference sequence). This CDR3 contains 16 residues. CDR3 sequence reads: CSSSFELTSMNTEAFF. CDR3 DNA sequence: TGTTCCAGCAGCTTCGAATTAACATCAATGAACACTGAAGCTTTCTTT. The variable domain in full, with the rest retrieved from reference TRBV7-9 and TRBJ1-1, is DTGVSQNPRHKITKRGQNVTFRCDPISEHNRLYWYRQTLGQGPEFLTYFQNEAQLEKSRLLSDRFSAERPKGSFSTLEIQRTEQGDSAMYLCSSSFELTSMNTEAFFGQGTRLTVV.